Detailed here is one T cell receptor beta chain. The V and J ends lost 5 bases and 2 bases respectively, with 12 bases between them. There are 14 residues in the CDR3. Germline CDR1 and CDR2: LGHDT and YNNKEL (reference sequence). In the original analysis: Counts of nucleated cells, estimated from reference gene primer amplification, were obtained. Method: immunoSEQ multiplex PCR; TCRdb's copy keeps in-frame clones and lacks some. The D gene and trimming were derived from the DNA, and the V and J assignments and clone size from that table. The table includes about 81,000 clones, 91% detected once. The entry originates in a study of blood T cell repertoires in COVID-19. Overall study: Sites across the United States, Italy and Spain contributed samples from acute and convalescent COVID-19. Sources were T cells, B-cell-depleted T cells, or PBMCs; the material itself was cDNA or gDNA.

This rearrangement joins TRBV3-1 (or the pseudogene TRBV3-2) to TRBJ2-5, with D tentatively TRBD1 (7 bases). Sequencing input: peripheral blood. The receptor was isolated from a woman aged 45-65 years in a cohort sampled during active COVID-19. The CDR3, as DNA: TGTGCCAGCAGCGCGGGGACAGTACAAGAGACCCAGTACTTC. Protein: CASSAGTVQETQYF.